These 8 T cell receptor beta chains were sequenced from one sample in a study of response to subunit inactivated influenza vaccine. TCRdb recomputed calls from the RT-PCR reads with MiXCR, one row per CDR3 protein. The table shows around 710,000 distinct CDR3 sequences, with more than 11% occurring only once. This sample comprised PBMCs from blood, obtained approximately 15 days before vaccination. The receptors derive from a man in his fifties who received an inactivated influenza vaccine.

This clonotype occurred a few times. The chain has TRBV10-2 and TRBJ2-7, with D possibly being TRBD2 (5 bases). CDR3 length equals 18 residues. V shed 6 bases and J shed 0 bases, with 24 bases lying between them. Per germline, CDR1 WSHSY and CDR2 SAAADI. The DNA for the CDR3 is TGCGCCAGCAGAGACTATAGATTAAGCGGTACTAGCTCCTACGAGCAGTACTTC. It yields the protein CASRDYRLSGTSSYEQYF.

This clonotype has more than one count but fewer than ten. CDR3 nucleotide sequence: TGTGCCAGCAGCTTATTATCCTTTGGGGATACGCAGTATTTT. Protein: CASSLLSFGDTQYF. This chain links TRBV11-2 with TRBJ2-3; unclear D gene. The germline V gene encodes CDR1 SGHAT and CDR2 FQNNGV. The CDR3 is 14 amino acids. V was cut by 2 bases and J by 6 bases, with 12 bases left in between.

The J gene is TRBJ2-7, the V gene TRBV6-1, with 9 bases matching TRBD1. CDR1 MNHNS and CDR2 SASEGT come from the germline V gene. Losses at the gene ends were 6 bases for V and 0 bases for J; bases not matched to a gene: 6. The CDR3 has 15 residues. CDR3 in amino acids: CASSDRGFYSYEQYF. The DNA for the CDR3 is TGTGCCAGCAGCGACAGGGGGTTTTACTCCTACGAGCAGTACTTC.

This clonotype came up many times. The chain has TRBV5-1 and TRBJ2-1; TRBD2 aligns across 7 bases. The CDR3 is made up of 14 amino acids. In germline, CDR1 is SGHRS, CDR2 YFSETQ. Losses at the gene ends were 1 base for V and 7 bases for J; bases not matched to a gene: 5. The CDR3 DNA sequence: TGCGCCAGCAGCTTGTATTGGGGGGGGAATGAGCAGTTCTTC. Encoded protein: CASSLYWGGNEQFF.

This clonotype has only a few counts. CDR3 nucleotide sequence: TGCAGTGCTAAAGGGTTACCGGGGCCCTCCTACAATGAGCAGTTCTTC. Its protein product is CSAKGLPGPSYNEQFF. The chain recombines TRBV20-1 with TRBJ2-1; D is possibly TRBD1 or TRBD2 (5 bases each). CDR3 length: 16 amino acids. Germline V gene data show CDR1 as DFQATT and CDR2 as SNEGSKA (reference sequence). V was shortened by 4 bases and J by 0 bases, with 16 bases between the two germline ends.

This clonotype was seen many times. This CDR3 reads CASSGNTGELFF. The CDR3 coding sequence is TGTGCCTCCAGTGGAAACACCGGGGAGCTGTTTTTT. The V and J genes are TRBV6-2 or TRBV6-3 and TRBJ2-2; no definite D call. The CDR3 runs to 12 residues. Trimming shortened V by 11 bases and J by 2 bases, and 9 bases separated the two germline ends. Germline assignment: CDR1 MNHEY and CDR2 SVGEGT.

In its sample, this clonotype was seen a few times. The chain links TRBV20-1 to TRBJ2-1; TRBD1 is a possible D gene (6 bases). V gave up 0 bases and J gave up 4 bases, with 13 bases separating them. This CDR3 spans 15 amino acids. CDR1 DFQATT and CDR2 SNEGSKA come from the germline V gene (reference sequence). DNA of the CDR3: TGCAGTGCTAGAGAACCGGGACAAAAATACAATGAGCAGTTCTTC. Protein sequence: CSAREPGQKYNEQFF.

The rearrangement joins TRBV20-1 to TRBJ1-6; D remains unclear. The CDR3 has 13 residues. The ends were cut back, 1 base at V and 7 bases at J, with 8 bases in the middle. Germline V lookup: CDR1 DFQATT, CDR2 SNEGSKA (reference sequence). The CDR3 DNA sequence: TGCAGTGCTAGAGTAGAGTGGAATTCACCCCTCCACTTT. It codes for CSARVEWNSPLHF.